This T cell receptor (beta chain) is drawn from a study of T cell repertoires in cytomegalovirus infection. This clonotype showed up just a few times. Its antigen remains unidentified. TCRdb re-analysed the reads in MiXCR, keeping a single row per CDR3 protein. The data contain about 400,000 distinct CDR3 sequences, 15% to 20% of them singletons. Overall study results and limits: Individuals carrying CMV plus the relevant HLA were identified by cumulative frequency of public TCR beta families. HLA-C-restricted CMV-specific TCR beta clonotypes prevailed in the ex vivo response.

The CDR3 contains 16 residues. With V trimmed by 5 bases and J by 2 bases, 10 bases remained unmatched. Per germline, CDR1 DFQATT and CDR2 SNEGSKA (reference sequence). This sequence originates from a human donor in good health (CMV status not recorded). Some clones in this sample may be carry-over from other donors' samples. The sequencing input was PBMCs. This sequence joins TRBV20-1 and TRBJ2-3; TRBD1 agrees at 10 bases. CDR3: CSAQTPGQGFTDTQYF. CDR3 DNA: TGCAGTGCTCAGACTCCGGGACAGGGGTTCACAGATACGCAGTATTTT.